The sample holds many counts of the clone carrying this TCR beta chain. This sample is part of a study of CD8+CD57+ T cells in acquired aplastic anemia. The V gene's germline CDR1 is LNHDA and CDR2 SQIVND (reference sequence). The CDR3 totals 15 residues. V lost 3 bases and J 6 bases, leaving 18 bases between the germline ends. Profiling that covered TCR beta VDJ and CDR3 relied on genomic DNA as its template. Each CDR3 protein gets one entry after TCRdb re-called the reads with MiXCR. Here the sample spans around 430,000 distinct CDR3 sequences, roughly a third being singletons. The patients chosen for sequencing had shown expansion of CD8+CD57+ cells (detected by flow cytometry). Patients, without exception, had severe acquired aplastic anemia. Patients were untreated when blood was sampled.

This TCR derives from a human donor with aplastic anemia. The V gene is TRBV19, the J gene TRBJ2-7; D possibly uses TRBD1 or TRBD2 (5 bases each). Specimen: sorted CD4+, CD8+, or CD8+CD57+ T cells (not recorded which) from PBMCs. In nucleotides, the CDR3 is TGTGCCAGTAGTATTGATGGGACGGAGGCCCTCGAGCAGTACTTC. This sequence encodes CASSIDGTEALEQYF.